The TCR beta chain under discussion was sequenced for a study of blood T cell repertoires in COVID-19. Study details: From the United States, Italy and Spain came samples of acute and convalescent COVID-19. The analysed material was cDNA or gDNA that came from T cells, B-cell-depleted T cells, or PBMCs.

Trimming at V came to 5 bases and at J to 5 bases, leaving 10 bases not matched to a gene. Germline CDR1 is SEHNR and CDR2 is FQNEAQ (reference sequence). This CDR3 region has 16 residues. Original methodology: Reference gene primer amplification gave estimated nucleated cell counts. Sequencing used immunoSEQ multiplex PCR; TCRdb keeps in-frame clones, though not all of them. The D gene and trimming were derived from the DNA, and the V and J assignments and clone size from that table. This table holds 150,000 to 200,000 clones, around 94% found once. Patients in Seattle were enrolled during active infection, then followed longitudinally.

The rearrangement joins TRBV7-9 to TRBJ1-4; 8 bases line up with TRBD1. The source of this sequence is a young man with COVID-19, enrolled during active disease. Sequenced input: peripheral blood. The CDR3 DNA reads as TGTGCCAGCAGCCCCACAGGGGGGTCCGGGAATGAAAAACTGTTTTTT. It encodes CASSPTGGSGNEKLFF.